These T cell receptor beta chains were read from a single sample in a study of blood T cell repertoires in COVID-19. Sequenced by immunoSEQ multiplex PCR; TCRdb stores in-frame clones only, minus some. The sample lists more than 60,000 clones; 89% were seen once. Sequenced sample: peripheral blood. The receptor source for this set is a woman between 50 and 59 years old with active COVID-19. Both conserved end residues are part of each CDR3.

V gene,CDR3 protein
TRBV29-1,CSVQLAGGEQYF
TRBV5-1,CASSLGNRGSGRESYEQYF
TRBV12-3/TRBV12-4,CASSLIGGTEAFF
TRBV28,CASSLANPNRDRGANYGYTF
TRBV6-5,CASSYGQDQPQHF
TRBV9,CASSVGGTEPHTIYF
TRBV24-1,CATTSSTDTQYF
TRBV4-1,CASSQDVPTGDEQYF
TRBV11-2,CASSLADTYEQYF
TRBV7-9,CASSLDRRRDTEAFF
TRBV9,CASSGSLSSGYTF
TRBV6-1,CASSEVGGSSYNSPLHF
TRBV5-4,CASSLGGREAREQYF
TRBV19,CASSAGLANFGADTQYF
TRBV5-1,CASSPQGAVQETQYF
TRBV6-5,CASSPRTSGSSEQYF
TRBV18,CASSPAPGTNYGYTF
TRBV2,CAAHIDGGTDTQYF
TRBV27,CASSLKGGADTQYF
TRBV11-2,CASSWTSGTYNEQFF
TRBV28,CASSLVTVNSPLHF
TRBV14,CASSQMGLAGSYNEQFF
TRBV28,CASSLSGQGYGYTF